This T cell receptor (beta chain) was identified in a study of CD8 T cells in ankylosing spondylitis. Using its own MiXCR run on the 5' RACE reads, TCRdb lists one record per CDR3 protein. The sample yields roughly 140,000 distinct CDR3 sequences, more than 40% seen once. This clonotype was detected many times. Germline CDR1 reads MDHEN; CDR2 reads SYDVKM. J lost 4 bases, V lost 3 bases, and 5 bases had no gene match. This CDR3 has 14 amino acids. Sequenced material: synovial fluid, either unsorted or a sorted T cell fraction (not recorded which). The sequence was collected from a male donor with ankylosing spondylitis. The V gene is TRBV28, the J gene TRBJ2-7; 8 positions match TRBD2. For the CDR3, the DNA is TGTGCCAGCAGTTTTTCTAGCGGGTTTTACGAGCAGTACTTC. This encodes CASSFSSGFYEQYF. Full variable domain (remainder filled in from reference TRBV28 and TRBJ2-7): DVKVTQSSRYLVKRTGEKVFLECVQDMDHENMFWYRQDPGLGLRLIYFSYDVKMKEKGDIPEGYSVSREKKERFSLILESASTNQTSMYLCASSFSSGFYEQYFGPGTRLTVT.